This T cell receptor beta chain was sequenced in a study of blood T cell repertoires in COVID-19. In the study overall: T cells, B-cell-depleted T cells, or PBMCs supplied cDNA or gDNA.

Germline assignment: CDR1 KGHSH and CDR2 LQKENI. Trimming removed 2 bases at V and 7 bases at J, with 9 bases between. CDR3 length: 13 amino acids. The data were produced by immunoSEQ multiplex PCR, yet TCRdb's version contains in-frame clones alone and is incomplete. The sample contains just over 300,000 clones, around 90% of which appear only once. The chain combines TRBV18 with TRBJ2-4, with a weak D call TRBD1 (6 bases). The source is a man younger than 35 with active or convalescent COVID-19. Material: peripheral blood. The CDR3 coding sequence is TGTGCCAGCTCACCATTGCAGGGGAACATTCAGTACTTC. Its protein product is CASSPLQGNIQYF.